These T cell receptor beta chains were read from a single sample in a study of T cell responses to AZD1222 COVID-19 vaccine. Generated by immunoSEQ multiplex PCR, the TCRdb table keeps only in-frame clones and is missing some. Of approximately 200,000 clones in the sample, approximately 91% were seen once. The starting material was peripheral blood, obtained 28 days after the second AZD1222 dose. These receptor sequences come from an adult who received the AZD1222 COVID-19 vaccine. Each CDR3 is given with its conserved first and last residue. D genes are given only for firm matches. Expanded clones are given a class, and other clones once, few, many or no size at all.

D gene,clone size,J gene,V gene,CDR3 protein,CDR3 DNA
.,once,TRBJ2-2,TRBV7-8,CASRPLLATGELFF,TGTGCCAGCAGACCGCTCCTAGCAACCGGGGAGCTGTTTTTT
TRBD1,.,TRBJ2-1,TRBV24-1,CATSRDRFLEQFF,TGTGCCACCAGCCGGGACAGGTTCCTAGAGCAGTTCTTC
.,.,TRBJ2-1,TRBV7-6,CASSLNLGQGEQFF,TGTGCCAGCAGCTTAAACCTAGGGCAGGGTGAGCAGTTCTTC
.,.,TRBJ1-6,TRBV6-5,CASSPGRTNSPLHF,TGTGCCAGCAGTCCGGGACGCACTAATTCACCCCTCCACTTT
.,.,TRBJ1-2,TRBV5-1,CASSLGIPAEGYTF,TGCGCCAGCAGCTTGGGTATCCCAGCAGAAGGCTACACCTTC
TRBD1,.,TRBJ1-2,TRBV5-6,CASSRTRGQGYTF,TGTGCCAGCAGCCGGACCAGGGGGCAAGGCTACACCTTC
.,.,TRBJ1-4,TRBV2,CASSFDEKLFF,TGTGCCAGCAGTTTCGACGAAAAACTGTTTTTT
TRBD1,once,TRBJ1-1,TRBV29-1,CSVEPGGYTEAFF,TGCAGCGTTGAGCCAGGGGGCTACACTGAAGCTTTCTTT
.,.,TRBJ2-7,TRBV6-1,CASSDPGPTYEQYF,TGTGCCAGCAGTGACCCGGGCCCTACATACGAGCAGTACTTC
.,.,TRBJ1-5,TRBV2,CASSEAINQPQHF,TGTGCCAGCAGTGAAGCAATAAATCAGCCCCAGCATTTT
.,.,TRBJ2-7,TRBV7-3,CASSTMGAYEQYF,TGTGCCAGCAGCACGATGGGGGCGTACGAGCAGTACTTC
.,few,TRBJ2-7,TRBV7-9,CASSLVPYEQYF,TGTGCCAGCAGCTTAGTTCCATACGAGCAGTACTTC
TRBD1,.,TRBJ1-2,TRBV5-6,CASSQGVRYYGYTF,TGTGCCAGCAGCCAGGGGGTTCGGTACTATGGCTACACCTTC
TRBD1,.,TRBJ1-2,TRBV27,CSYGDRDSYTYGYTF,TGTTCCTACGGGGACAGGGATAGTTACACCTATGGCTACACCTTC
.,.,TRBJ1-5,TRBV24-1,CATSDFKRDSNQPQHF,TGTGCCACCAGTGATTTCAAGCGGGACAGCAATCAGCCCCAGCATTTT
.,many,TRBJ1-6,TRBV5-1,CASSQEGVLNSPLHF,TGCGCCAGCAGCCAAGAAGGAGTGCTCAATTCACCCCTCCACTTT
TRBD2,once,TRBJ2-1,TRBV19,CASKIAGANEQFF,TGTGCCAGTAAAATAGCGGGAGCCAACGAGCAGTTCTTC
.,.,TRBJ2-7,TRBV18,CASSPGLADEQYF,TGTGCCAGCTCACCCGGATTAGCGGACGAGCAGTACTTC
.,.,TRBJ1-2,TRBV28,CASSLRQNYGYTF,TGTGCCAGCAGCCTAAGACAGAACTATGGCTACACCTTC
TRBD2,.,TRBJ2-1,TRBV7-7,CASSLAAGGGNEQFF,TGTGCTAGCAGCTTAGCAGCGGGAGGAGGGAATGAGCAGTTCTTC
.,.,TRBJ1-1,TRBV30,CAWSPPRAEAFF,TGTGCCTGGAGCCCTCCGAGGGCTGAAGCTTTCTTT
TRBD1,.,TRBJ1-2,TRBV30,CASLRTGGLGGYTF,TGTGCATCGCTTCGGACAGGGGGCTTAGGAGGCTACACCTTC
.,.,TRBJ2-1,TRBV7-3,CASSFGRAPYNEQFF,TGTGCCAGCAGCTTCGGGCGGGCCCCCTACAATGAGCAGTTCTTC
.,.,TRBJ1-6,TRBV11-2,CASTRAGDNSPLHF,TGTGCCAGCACTAGGGCAGGGGACAATTCACCCCTCCACTTT
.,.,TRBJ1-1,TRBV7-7,CASSLRQNTEAFF,TGTGCTAGCAGCTTAAGACAGAACACTGAAGCTTTCTTT
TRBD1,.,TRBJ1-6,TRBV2,CASSRQGAGNSPLHF,TGTGCCAGCAGTCGACAGGGGGCAGGTAATTCACCCCTCCACTTT
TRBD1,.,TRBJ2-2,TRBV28,CASRTGGATGELFF,TGTGCCAGCAGAACAGGGGGAGCCACCGGGGAGCTGTTTTTT
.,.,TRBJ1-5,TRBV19,CASRELQLNQPQHF,TGTGCCAGTAGGGAATTACAGCTAAATCAGCCCCAGCATTTT
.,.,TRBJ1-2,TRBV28,CAGGESKVYGYTF,TGTGCCGGCGGGGAGTCGAAGGTCTATGGCTACACCTTC
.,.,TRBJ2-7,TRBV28,CASSPTGLLYEQYF,TGTGCCAGCAGTCCGACGGGACTCCTTTACGAGCAGTACTTC
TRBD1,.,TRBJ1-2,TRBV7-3,CASSRPGQESYTF,TGTGCCAGCAGCCGCCCGGGACAGGAGTCCTACACCTTC
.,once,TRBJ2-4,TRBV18,CASSPPGATAPILAKNIQYF,TGTGCCAGCTCACCACCGGGTGCGACAGCCCCTATACTAGCCAAAAACATTCAGTACTTC
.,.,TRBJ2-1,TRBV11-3,CASSGYGVSPNEQFF,TGTGCCAGCAGTGGGTATGGGGTTTCTCCCAATGAGCAGTTCTTC
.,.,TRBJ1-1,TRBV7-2,CASSLSLGGYTEAFF,TGTGCCAGCAGCTTAAGCTTGGGAGGGTACACTGAAGCTTTCTTT
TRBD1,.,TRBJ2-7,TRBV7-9,CASSPGRQGAYEQYF,TGTGCCAGCAGCCCCGGTCGACAGGGGGCCTACGAGCAGTACTTC
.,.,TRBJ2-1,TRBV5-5,CASSLPGIQGEQFF,TGTGCCAGCAGCTTACCGGGCATACAAGGGGAGCAGTTCTTC
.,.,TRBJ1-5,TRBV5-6,CASSLGHTRGQPQHF,TGTGCCAGCAGCTTAGGTCACACTCGGGGTCAGCCCCAGCATTTT
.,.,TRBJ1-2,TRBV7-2,CASSLGSTYGYTF,TGTGCCAGCAGCTTAGGCAGTACCTATGGCTACACCTTC
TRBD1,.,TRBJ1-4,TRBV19,CASSSPGGSGKLFF,TGTGCCAGTAGTTCCCCAGGGGGCTCTGGAAAACTGTTTTTT
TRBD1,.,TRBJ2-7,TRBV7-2,CASSLVAGGYEQYF,TGTGCCAGCAGCTTAGTAGCAGGGGGCTACGAGCAGTACTTC
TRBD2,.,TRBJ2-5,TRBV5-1,CASSPGGLASYETQYF,TGCGCCAGCAGCCCGGGGGGACTAGCGTCTTACGAGACCCAGTACTTC
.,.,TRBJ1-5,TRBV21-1,CASPNSPDYKHSNQPQHF,TGTGCCAGCCCAAACAGCCCCGACTACAAGCATAGCAATCAGCCCCAGCATTTT
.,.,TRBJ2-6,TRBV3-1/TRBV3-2,CASSQDTGWGANVLTF,TGTGCCAGCAGCCAAGATACAGGGTGGGGGGCCAACGTCCTGACTTTC
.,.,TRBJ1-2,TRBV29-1,CSVDDRSYGYTF,TGCAGCGTTGACGACAGGTCTTATGGCTACACCTTC
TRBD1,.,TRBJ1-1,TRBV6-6,CASYSRQGKAEAFF,TGTGCCAGCTACTCTCGACAGGGTAAGGCTGAAGCTTTCTTT
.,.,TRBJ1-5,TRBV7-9,CASSLGQGRNQPQHF,TGTGCCAGCAGCTTAGGGCAGGGTCGCAATCAGCCCCAGCATTTT
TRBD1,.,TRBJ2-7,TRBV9,CASSVGQGFGEQYF,TGTGCCAGCAGCGTAGGACAGGGGTTTGGCGAGCAGTACTTC
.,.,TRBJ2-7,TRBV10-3,CAISDNSEQYF,TGTGCCATCAGTGACAATTCCGAGCAGTACTTC
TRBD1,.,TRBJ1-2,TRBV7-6,CASSLAPGTGDYGYTF,TGTGCCAGCAGCTTAGCCCCAGGGACAGGGGACTATGGCTACACCTTC
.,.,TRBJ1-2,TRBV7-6,CASSLGQAYTF,TGTGCCAGCAGCTTAGGACAGGCCTACACCTTC
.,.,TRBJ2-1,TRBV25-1,CASSDPWRDGAYNEQFF,TGTGCCAGCAGTGACCCGTGGAGGGACGGAGCCTACAATGAGCAGTTCTTC
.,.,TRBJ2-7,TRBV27,CASRPGGPGAYEQYF,TGTGCCAGCAGGCCAGGGGGACCGGGGGCCTACGAGCAGTACTTC
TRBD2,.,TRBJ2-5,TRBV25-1,CASSVSGRGETQYF,TGTGCCAGCAGTGTAAGCGGGAGAGGTGAGACCCAGTACTTC
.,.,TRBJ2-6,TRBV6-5,CASQKRSTGANVLTF,TGTGCCAGCCAAAAACGGAGTACTGGGGCCAACGTCCTGACTTTC
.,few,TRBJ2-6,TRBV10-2,CASSLLGTGANVLTF,TGCGCCAGCAGCTTACTGGGCACTGGGGCCAACGTCCTGACTTTC